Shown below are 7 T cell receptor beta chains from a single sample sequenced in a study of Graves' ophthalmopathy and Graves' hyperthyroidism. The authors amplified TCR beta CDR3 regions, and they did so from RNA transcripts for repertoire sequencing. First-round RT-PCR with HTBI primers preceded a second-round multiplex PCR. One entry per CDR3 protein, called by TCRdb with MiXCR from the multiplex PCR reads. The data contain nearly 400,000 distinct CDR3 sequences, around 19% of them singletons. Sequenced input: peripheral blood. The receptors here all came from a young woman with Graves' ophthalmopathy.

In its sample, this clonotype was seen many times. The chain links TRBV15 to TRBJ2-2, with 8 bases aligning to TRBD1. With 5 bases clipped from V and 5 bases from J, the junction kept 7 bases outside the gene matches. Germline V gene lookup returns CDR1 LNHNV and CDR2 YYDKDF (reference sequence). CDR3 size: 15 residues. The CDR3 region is CATSLDRVDTGELFF. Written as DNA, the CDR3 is TGTGCCACCAGCTTGGACAGGGTAGATACCGGGGAGCTGTTTTTT.

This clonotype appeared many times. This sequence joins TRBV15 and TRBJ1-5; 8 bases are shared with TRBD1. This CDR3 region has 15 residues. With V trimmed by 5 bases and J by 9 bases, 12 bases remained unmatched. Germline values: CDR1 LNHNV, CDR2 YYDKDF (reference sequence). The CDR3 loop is CATSGDRNRIRPQHF. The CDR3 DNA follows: TGTGCCACCAGCGGGGACAGGAACCGAATCAGGCCCCAGCATTTT.

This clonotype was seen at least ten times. In DNA, the CDR3 is TGTGCCAGCAGCTTTGTGGGGGCGATCCCCTACGAGCAGTACTTC. Its protein product is CASSFVGAIPYEQYF. This sequence joins TRBV7-8 and TRBJ2-7; D is perhaps TRBD1 (6 bases). CDR3 length: 15 amino acids. V was shortened by 3 bases and J by 2 bases, with 14 bases between the two germline ends. The germline CDR1 and CDR2 sequences are SGHVS and FQNEAQ.

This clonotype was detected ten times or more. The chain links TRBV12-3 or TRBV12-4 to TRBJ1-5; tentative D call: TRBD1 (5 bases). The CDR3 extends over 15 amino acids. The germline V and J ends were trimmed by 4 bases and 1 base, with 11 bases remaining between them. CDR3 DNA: TGTGCCAGCAGTTCCTCCCAGGGAAGCAATCAGCCCCAGCATTTT. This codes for CASSSSQGSNQPQHF.

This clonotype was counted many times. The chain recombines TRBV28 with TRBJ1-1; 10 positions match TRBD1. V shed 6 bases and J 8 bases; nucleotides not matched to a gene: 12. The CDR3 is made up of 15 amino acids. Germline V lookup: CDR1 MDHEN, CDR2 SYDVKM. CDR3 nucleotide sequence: TGTGCCAGCAGACGCCTGAAGGGACAGGGGTACGAAGCTTTCTTT. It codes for CASRRLKGQGYEAFF.

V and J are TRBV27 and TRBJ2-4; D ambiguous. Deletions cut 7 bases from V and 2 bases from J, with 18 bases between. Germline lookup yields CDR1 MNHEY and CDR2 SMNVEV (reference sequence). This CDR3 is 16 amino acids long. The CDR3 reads CASTPSRSVSKNIQYF. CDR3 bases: TGTGCCAGCACCCCTTCGAGGTCTGTCTCCAAAAACATTCAGTACTTC.

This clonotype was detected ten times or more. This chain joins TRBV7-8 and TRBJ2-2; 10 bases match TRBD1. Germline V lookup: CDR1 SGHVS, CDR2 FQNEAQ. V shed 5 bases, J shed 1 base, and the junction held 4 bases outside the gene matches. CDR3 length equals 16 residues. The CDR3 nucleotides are TGTGCCAGCAGCCCAAGGGACAGGGGGAACACCGGGGAGCTGTTTTTT. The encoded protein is CASSPRDRGNTGELFF. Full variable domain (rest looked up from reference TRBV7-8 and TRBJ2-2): GAGVSQSPRYKVAKRGQDVALRCDPISGHVSLFWYQQALGQGPEFLTYFQNEAQLDKSGLPSDRFFAERPEGSVSTLKIQRTQQEDSAVYLCASSPRDRGNTGELFFGEGSRLTVL.